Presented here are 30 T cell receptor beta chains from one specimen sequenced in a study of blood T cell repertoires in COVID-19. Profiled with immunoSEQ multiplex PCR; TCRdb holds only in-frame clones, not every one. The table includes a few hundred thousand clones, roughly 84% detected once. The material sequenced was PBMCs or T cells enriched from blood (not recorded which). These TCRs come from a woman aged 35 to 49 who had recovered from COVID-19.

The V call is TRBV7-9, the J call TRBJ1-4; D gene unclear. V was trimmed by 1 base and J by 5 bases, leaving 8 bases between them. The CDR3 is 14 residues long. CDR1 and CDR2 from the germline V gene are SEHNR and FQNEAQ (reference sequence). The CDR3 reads CASSLDRRNEKLFF. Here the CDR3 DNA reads TGTGCCAGCAGCTTAGACAGAAGGAATGAAAAACTGTTTTTT.

The CDR3 DNA sequence: TGTGCCAGCAGTGACAGGTTTGGGGGCCTAGCCAAAAACATTCAGTACTTC. This translates into CASSDRFGGLAKNIQYF. The chain combines TRBV6-2 or TRBV6-3 with TRBJ2-4; maybe TRBD1 (6 bases). CDR3 length: 17 amino acids. The germline CDR1 and CDR2 sequences are MNHEY and SVGEGT. Between the trimmed V and J ends, which lost 5 bases and 0 bases, there was a span of 17 bases.

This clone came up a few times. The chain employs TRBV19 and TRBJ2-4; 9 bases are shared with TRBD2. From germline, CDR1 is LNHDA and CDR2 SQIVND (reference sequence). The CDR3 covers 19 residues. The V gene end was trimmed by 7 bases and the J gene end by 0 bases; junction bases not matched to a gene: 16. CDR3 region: CASTQTGVAGALAKNIQYF. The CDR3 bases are TGTGCCAGTACCCAAACGGGGGTAGCGGGAGCCCTAGCCAAAAACATTCAGTACTTC.

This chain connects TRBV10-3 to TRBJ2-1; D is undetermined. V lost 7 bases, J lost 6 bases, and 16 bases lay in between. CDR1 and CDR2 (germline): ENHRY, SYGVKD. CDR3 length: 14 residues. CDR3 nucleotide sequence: TGTGCCATCAATCGGTCACTCCAAATCAATGAGCAGTTCTTC. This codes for CAINRSLQINEQFF.

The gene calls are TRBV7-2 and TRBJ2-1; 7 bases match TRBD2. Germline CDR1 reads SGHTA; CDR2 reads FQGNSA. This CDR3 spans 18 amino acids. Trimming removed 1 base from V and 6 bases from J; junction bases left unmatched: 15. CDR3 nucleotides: TGTGCCAGCAGCTTAGGTCCGAGGTGGGGGAGGGTTTCCAATGAGCAGTTCTTC. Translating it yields CASSLGPRWGRVSNEQFF.

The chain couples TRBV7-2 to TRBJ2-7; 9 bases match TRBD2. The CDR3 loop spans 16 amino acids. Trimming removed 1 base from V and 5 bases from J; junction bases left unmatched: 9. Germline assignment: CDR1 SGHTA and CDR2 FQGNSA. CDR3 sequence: CASSLVWASGTHEQYF. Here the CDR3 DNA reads TGTGCCAGCAGCTTAGTTTGGGCTAGCGGGACCCACGAGCAGTACTTC.

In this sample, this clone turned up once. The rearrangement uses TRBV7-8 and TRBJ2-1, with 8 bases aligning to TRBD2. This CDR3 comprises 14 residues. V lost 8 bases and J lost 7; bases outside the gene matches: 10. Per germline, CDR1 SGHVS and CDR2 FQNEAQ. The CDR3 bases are TGTGCCAGCGCCATCCAGCGGGAGTTGAATGAGCAGTTCTTC. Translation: CASAIQRELNEQFF. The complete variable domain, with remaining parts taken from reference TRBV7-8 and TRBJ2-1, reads GAGVSQSPRYKVAKRGQDVALRCDPISGHVSLFWYQQALGQGPEFLTYFQNEAQLDKSGLPSDRFFAERPEGSVSTLKIQRTQQEDSAVYLCASAIQRELNEQFFGPGTRLTVL.

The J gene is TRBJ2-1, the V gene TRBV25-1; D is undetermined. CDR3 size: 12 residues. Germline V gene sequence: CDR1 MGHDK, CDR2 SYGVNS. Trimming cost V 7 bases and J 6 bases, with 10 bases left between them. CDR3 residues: CASIRGINEQFF. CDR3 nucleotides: TGTGCCAGCATCCGAGGAATCAATGAGCAGTTCTTC. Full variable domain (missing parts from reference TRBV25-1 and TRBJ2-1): EADIYQTPRYLVIGTGKKITLECSQTMGHDKMYWYQQDPGMELHLIHYSYGVNSTEKGDLSSESTVSRIRTEHFPLTLESARPSHTSQYLCASIRGINEQFFGPGTRLTVL.

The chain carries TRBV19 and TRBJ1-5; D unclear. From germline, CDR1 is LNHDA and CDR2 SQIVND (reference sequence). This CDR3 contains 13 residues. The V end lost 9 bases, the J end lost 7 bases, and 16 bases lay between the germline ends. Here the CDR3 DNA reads TGTGCCAGCACTAATTCGCACGGGCAGCCCCAGCATTTT. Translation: CASTNSHGQPQHF.

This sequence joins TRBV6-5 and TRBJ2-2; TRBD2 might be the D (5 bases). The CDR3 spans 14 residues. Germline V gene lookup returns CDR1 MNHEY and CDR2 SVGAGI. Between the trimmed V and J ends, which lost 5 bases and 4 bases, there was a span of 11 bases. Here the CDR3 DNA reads TGTGCCAGCAGTCTCCGGGATAGCACCGGGGAGCTGTTTTTT. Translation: CASSLRDSTGELFF.

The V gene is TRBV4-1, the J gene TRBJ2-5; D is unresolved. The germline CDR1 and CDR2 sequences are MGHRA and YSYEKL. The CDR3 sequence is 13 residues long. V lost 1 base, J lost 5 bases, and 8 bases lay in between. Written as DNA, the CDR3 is TGCGCCAGCAGCCAAGGGGCGCTGGAGACCCAGTACTTC. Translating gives CASSQGALETQYF.

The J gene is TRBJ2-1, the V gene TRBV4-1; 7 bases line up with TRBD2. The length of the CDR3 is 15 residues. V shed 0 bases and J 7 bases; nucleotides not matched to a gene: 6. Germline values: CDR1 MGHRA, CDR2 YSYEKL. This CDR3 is CASSQDKAGKNEQFF. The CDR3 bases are TGCGCCAGCAGCCAAGATAAAGCGGGAAAGAATGAGCAGTTCTTC.

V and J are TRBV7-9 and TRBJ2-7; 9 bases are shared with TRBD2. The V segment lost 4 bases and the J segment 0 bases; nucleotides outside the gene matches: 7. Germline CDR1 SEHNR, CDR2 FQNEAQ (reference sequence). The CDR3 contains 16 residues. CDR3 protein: CASSSLTSGYSYEQYV. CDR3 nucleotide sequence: TGTGCCAGCAGCTCCTTGACTAGCGGCTACTCCTACGAGCAGTACGTC.

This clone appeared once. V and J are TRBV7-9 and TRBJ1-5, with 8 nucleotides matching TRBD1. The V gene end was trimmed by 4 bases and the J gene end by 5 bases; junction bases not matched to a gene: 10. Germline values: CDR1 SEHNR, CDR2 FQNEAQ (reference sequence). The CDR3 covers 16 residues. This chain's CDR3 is CASSSTRAGGDQPQHF. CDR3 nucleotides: TGTGCCAGCAGCTCAACCCGAGCAGGGGGCGATCAGCCCCAGCATTTT.

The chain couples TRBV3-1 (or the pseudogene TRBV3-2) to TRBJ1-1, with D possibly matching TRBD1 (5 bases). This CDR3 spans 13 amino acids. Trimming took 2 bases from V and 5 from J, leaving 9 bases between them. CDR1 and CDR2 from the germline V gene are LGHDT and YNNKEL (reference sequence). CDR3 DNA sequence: TGTGCCAGCAGCCAAATCCGGGGGACTGAAGCTTTCTTT. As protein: CASSQIRGTEAFF.

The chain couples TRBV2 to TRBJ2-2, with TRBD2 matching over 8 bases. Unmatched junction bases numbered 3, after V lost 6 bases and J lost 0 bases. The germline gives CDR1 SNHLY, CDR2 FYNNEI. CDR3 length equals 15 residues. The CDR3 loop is CASSRLATNTGELFF. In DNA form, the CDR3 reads TGTGCCAGCAGCCGACTAGCGACGAACACCGGGGAGCTGTTTTTT.

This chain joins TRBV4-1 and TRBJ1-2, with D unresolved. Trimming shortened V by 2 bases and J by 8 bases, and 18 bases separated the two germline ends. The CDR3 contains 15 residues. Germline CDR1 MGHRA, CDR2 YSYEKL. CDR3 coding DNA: TGCGCCAGCAGCCAACCCGAGGGCCGAAGGGAAGGCTACACCTTC. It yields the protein CASSQPEGRREGYTF.

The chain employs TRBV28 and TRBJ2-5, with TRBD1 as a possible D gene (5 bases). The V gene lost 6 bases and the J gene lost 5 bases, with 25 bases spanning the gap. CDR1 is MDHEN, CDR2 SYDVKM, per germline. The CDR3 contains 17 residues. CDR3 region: CASSPSRRQQGAETQYF. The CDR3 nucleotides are TGTGCCAGCAGCCCCAGTCGACGACAGCAGGGCGCCGAGACCCAGTACTTC.

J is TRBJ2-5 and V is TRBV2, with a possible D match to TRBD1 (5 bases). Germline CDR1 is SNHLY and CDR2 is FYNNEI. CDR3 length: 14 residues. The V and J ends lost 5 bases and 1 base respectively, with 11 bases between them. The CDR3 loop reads CASSYDRVQETQYF. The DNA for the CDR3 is TGTGCCAGCAGTTACGACAGAGTCCAAGAGACCCAGTACTTC.

CDR3 nucleotide sequence: TGTGCCAGCAGCCATGGGACAGGCCTAGGGGAAGAGACCCAGTACTTC. Translated, it gives CASSHGTGLGEETQYF. V is TRBV7-3 and J is TRBJ2-5, with TRBD1 identical over 8 bases. The CDR3 covers 16 residues. With 5 bases clipped from V and 3 bases from J, the junction kept 11 bases outside the gene matches. Germline CDR1 reads SGHTA; CDR2 reads FQGTGA.

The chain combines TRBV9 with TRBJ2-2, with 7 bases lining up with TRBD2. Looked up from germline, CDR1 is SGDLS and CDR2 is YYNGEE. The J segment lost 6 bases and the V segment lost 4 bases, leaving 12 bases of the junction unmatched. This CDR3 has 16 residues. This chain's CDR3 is CASSPFGGRDAGELFF. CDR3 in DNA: TGTGCCAGCAGCCCTTTTGGCGGGAGAGATGCCGGGGAGCTGTTTTTT.

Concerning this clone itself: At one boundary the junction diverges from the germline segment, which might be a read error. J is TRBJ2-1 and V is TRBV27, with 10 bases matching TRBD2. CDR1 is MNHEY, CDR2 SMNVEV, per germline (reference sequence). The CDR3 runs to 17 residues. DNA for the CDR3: TGTGCCAGCAGTTTATGGCTAGCGGGAGACTCCAACAATGAGCAGTTCTTC. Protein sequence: CASSLWLAGDSNNEQFF.

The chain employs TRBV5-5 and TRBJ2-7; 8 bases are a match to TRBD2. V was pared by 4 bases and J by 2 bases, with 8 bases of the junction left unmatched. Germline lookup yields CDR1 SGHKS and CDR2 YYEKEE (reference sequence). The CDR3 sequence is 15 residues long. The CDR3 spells CASSLTSGGTYEQYF. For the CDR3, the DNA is TGTGCCAGCAGCCTCACTAGCGGTGGGACCTACGAGCAGTACTTC.

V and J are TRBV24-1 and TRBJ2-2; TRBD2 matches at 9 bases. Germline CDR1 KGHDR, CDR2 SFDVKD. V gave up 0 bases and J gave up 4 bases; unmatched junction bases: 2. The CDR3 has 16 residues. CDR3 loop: CATSDLRRGGTGELFF. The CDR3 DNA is TGTGCCACCAGTGATTTGAGGCGGGGGGGCACCGGGGAGCTGTTTTTT.

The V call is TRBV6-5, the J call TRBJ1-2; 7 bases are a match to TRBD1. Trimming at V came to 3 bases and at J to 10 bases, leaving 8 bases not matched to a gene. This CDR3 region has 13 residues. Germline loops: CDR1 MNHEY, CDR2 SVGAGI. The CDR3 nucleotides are TGTGCCAGCAGTTATCCTAAGGGACAGCACTACACCTTC. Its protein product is CASSYPKGQHYTF.

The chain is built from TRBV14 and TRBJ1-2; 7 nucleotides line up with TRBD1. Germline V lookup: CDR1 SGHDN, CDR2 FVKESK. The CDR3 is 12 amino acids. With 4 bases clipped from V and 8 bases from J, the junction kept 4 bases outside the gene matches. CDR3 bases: TGTGCCAGCAGCCTGACAGGGCGAGGCTACACCTTC. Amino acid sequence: CASSLTGRGYTF.

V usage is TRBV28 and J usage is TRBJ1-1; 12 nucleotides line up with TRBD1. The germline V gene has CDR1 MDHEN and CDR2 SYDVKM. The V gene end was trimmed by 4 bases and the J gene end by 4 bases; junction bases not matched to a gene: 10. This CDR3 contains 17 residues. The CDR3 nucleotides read TGTGCCAGCAGTTCTCCGTGGGGACAGGGGGCCGGCACTGAAGCTTTCTTT. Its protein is CASSSPWGQGAGTEAFF.

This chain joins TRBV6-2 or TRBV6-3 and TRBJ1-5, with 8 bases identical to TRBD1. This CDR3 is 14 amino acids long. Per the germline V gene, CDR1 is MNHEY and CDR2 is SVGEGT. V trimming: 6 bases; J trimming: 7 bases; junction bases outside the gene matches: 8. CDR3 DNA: TGTGCCAGCAGCCAAGGACAGGGCTGGCAGCCCCAGCATTTT. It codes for CASSQGQGWQPQHF.

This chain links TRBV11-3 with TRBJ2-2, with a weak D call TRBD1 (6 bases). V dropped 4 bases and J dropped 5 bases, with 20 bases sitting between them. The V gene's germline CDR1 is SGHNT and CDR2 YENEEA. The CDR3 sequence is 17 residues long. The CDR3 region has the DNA TGTGCCAGCAGCTCACCTCCAGGGGAAACGAGAACCGGGGAGCTGTTTTTT. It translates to CASSSPPGETRTGELFF.

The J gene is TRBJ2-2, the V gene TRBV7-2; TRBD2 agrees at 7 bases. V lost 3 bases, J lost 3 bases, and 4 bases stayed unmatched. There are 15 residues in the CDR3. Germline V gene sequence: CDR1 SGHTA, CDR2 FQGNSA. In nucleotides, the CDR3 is TGTGCCAGCAGCTTTAAGGGGAGGGACACCGGGGAGCTGTTTTTT. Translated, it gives CASSFKGRDTGELFF.